This T cell receptor beta chain was identified during a study of blood T cells in healthy people across ages. Whole-study findings and limits: Unsorted PBMC material precluded a definitive naive versus antigen-experienced comparison.

With a J-beta primer mix and a sample-barcoded 5' primer, a second PCR ran about 7 to 12 cycles. MiXCR was run by TCRdb on the 5' RACE reads, yielding one entry per CDR3 protein. The sample lists hundreds of thousands of distinct CDR3 sequences, 58% occurring once. This clonotype has a count of ten or more. Its antigen is undetermined. Germline values: CDR1 LNHNV, CDR2 YYDKDF (reference sequence). V was clipped by 4 bases and J by 2 bases, with 12 bases between them. This CDR3 contains 15 residues. The chain recombines TRBV15 with TRBJ1-3; unclear D gene. This clonotype was obtained from a man in his sixties in good health. The specimen sequenced was blood. CDR3: CATSTNLGAGNTIYF. The CDR3 DNA reads TGTGCCACCAGCACAAACCTTGGGGCTGGAAACACCATATATTTT.